Presented here are 18 T cell receptor beta chains from one specimen sequenced in a study of CD8 T cells in ankylosing spondylitis. MiXCR was run by TCRdb on the 5' RACE reads, yielding one entry per CDR3 protein. The sample contains some 87,000 distinct CDR3 sequences, around 26% of which appear only once. Material: blood, either unsorted or a sorted T cell fraction (not recorded which). These receptors were taken from a male donor with ankylosing spondylitis or in good health (not recorded which).

The chain combines TRBV5-5 with TRBJ2-5; TRBD1 or TRBD2 may be the D gene (7 bases each). CDR3 size: 15 residues. V lost 7 bases and J 2 bases, leaving 18 bases between the germline ends. Germline-derived CDR1 and CDR2 are SGHKS and YYEKEE (reference sequence). Here the CDR3 reads CASGAGGAGQETQYF. The CDR3, as DNA: TGTGCCAGCGGCGCAGGGGGGGCGGGGCAAGAGACCCAGTACTTC.

This clonotype was counted only a few times. This chain links TRBV10-3 with TRBJ2-5, with TRBD1 identical over 7 bases. Germline V CDR1 and CDR2: ENHRY, SYGVKD. This CDR3 spans 14 amino acids. After removal of 2 bases from V and 5 bases from J, the junction contained 5 bases not matched to a gene. The CDR3 loop is CAISEARQGETQYF. The CDR3 DNA reads TGTGCCATCAGTGAGGCCCGACAGGGTGAGACCCAGTACTTC.

This clonotype was counted a few times. The chain employs TRBV6-5 and TRBJ1-4, with D unresolved. The CDR3 sequence is 17 residues long. Germline CDR1 is MNHEY and CDR2 is SVGAGI. Trimming shortened V by 2 bases and J by 0 bases, and 13 bases separated the two germline ends. Here the CDR3 DNA reads TGTGCCAGCAGTTACCAAATGTGGACTTCAACTAATGAAAAACTGTTTTTT. Its protein is CASSYQMWTSTNEKLFF.

This clonotype was observed a few times. V and J are TRBV5-1 and TRBJ2-7, with 8 positions matching TRBD2. In germline, CDR1 is SGHRS, CDR2 YFSETQ. CDR3 length: 14 amino acids. V lost 0 bases, J lost 11 bases, and 10 bases stayed unmatched. The chain's CDR3 is CASSLGLAGREEYF. CDR3 nucleotides: TGCGCCAGCAGCTTGGGCCTAGCGGGCCGAGAAGAGTACTTC. Filled out from reference TRBV5-1 and TRBJ2-7, the complete variable domain reads KAGVTQTPRYLIKTRGQQVTLSCSPISGHRSVSWYQQTPGQGLQFLFEYFSETQRNKGNFPGRFSGRQFSNSRSEMNVSTLELGDSALYLCASSLGLAGREEYFGPGTRLTVT.

J is TRBJ2-5 and V is TRBV5-6, with D perhaps matching TRBD2 (6 bases). This CDR3 contains 17 residues. Germline V gene lookup returns CDR1 SGHDT and CDR2 YYEEEE. V lost 0 bases to trimming and J lost 1 base, with 16 bases between them. As DNA, the CDR3 is TGTGCCAGCAGCTTGGAGGGGCGGGGCGAAAGCCAAGAGACCCAGTACTTC. Its translation: CASSLEGRGESQETQYF.

A few counts support this clonotype. The chain links TRBV12-3 or TRBV12-4 to TRBJ2-1; TRBD2 agrees at 14 bases. The CDR3 totals 18 residues. V lost 6 bases, J lost 6 bases, and 13 bases stayed unmatched. The CDR3 loop reads CASRNRGLAGVLVNEQFF. The CDR3 region has the DNA TGTGCCAGCAGAAACAGGGGACTAGCGGGAGTATTAGTCAATGAGCAGTTCTTC.

CDR3 nucleotide sequence: TGCAGTGCCGGCCCGACTAGCGCGGGAAACATTCAGTACTTC. It translates to CSAGPTSAGNIQYF. The chain is built from TRBV20-1 and TRBJ2-4, with 8 bases identical to TRBD2. Losses at the gene ends were 6 bases for V and 6 bases for J; bases not matched to a gene: 10. Per germline, CDR1 DFQATT and CDR2 SNEGSKA (reference sequence). The CDR3 consists of 14 residues.

This clonotype occurred a few times. V usage is TRBV7-8 and J usage is TRBJ2-2; 11 bases are a match to TRBD2. The CDR3 is 16 residues long. Germline V gives CDR1 SGHVS, CDR2 FQNEAQ. V lost 5 bases, J lost 4 bases, and 6 bases stayed unmatched. CDR3: CASSAGTSGFTGELFF. The CDR3 DNA follows: TGTGCCAGCAGCGCCGGGACTAGCGGATTCACCGGGGAGCTGTTTTTT.

The rearrangement uses TRBV30 and TRBJ2-5; TRBD2 matches at 9 bases. CDR3 size: 15 residues. The junction had 8 bases not matched to a gene; V was cut back by 2 bases and J by 4 bases. Looked up from germline, CDR1 is GTSNPN and CDR2 is SVGIG (reference sequence). As DNA, the CDR3 is TGTGCCTGGAGTTTCGGCGGGAGGGCCGGAGAGACCCAGTACTTC. The encoded protein is CAWSFGGRAGETQYF.

The chain is built from TRBV20-1 and TRBJ1-1; D perhaps matches TRBD1 (6 bases). Germline V lookup: CDR1 DFQATT, CDR2 SNEGSKA (reference sequence). V was shortened by 3 bases and J by 3 bases, with 14 bases between the two germline ends. The CDR3 covers 14 residues. The CDR3 DNA sequence: TGCAGTGCTAGTAGGGGGGGCCGAGACACTGAAGCTTTCTTT. Encoded protein: CSASRGGRDTEAFF.

V is TRBV5-6 and J is TRBJ2-2; possible D gene TRBD2, 5 bases. The CDR3 spans 16 residues. V was trimmed by 4 bases and J by 3 bases, leaving 16 bases between them. Germline CDR1 SGHDT, CDR2 YYEEEE. Written as DNA, the CDR3 is TGTGCCAGCAGCCCTTTGGTCCCCGGGGACACCGGGGAGCTGTTTTTT. It encodes CASSPLVPGDTGELFF. Full variable domain (outside the CDR3, taken from reference TRBV5-6 and TRBJ2-2): DAGVTQSPTHLIKTRGQQVTLRCSPKSGHDTVSWYQQALGQGPQFIFQYYEEEERQRGNFPDRFSGHQFPNYSSELNVNALLLGDSALYLCASSPLVPGDTGELFFGEGSRLTVL.

This clonotype has a count of ten or more. The J gene is TRBJ1-2, the V gene TRBV11-2; TRBD1 is a possible D gene (6 bases). Germline values: CDR1 SGHAT, CDR2 FQNNGV. Trimming took 1 base from V and 5 from J, leaving 8 bases between them. The CDR3 runs 13 residues. The CDR3 coding sequence is TGTGCCAGCAGCTTAGGGACAGATTATGGCTACACCTTC. Translation: CASSLGTDYGYTF.

The CDR3 loop is CASSTDRERETQYF. The CDR3, as DNA: TGTGCCAGCAGTACGGACAGGGAACGAGAGACCCAGTACTTC. The genes are TRBV12-3 or TRBV12-4 and TRBJ2-5; 8 nucleotides match TRBD1. This CDR3 is 14 amino acids long. Germline trimming cut 5 bases from V and 4 bases from J; bases unmatched to any gene: 6.

This clonotype has just a few counts. The chain joins TRBV7-9 to TRBJ1-1; 7 positions agree with TRBD1. CDR1 and CDR2 (germline): SEHNR, FQNEAQ (reference sequence). The CDR3 is 15 amino acids. The V segment lost 3 bases and the J segment 2 bases; nucleotides outside the gene matches: 6. CDR3 nucleotide sequence: TGTGCCAGCAGCTTCTCAGACAGGGCCAACACTGAAGCTTTCTTT. This encodes CASSFSDRANTEAFF.

There are many counts of this clonotype. This sequence joins TRBV20-1 and TRBJ2-3, with 8 bases that match TRBD2. This CDR3 spans 14 amino acids. Germline CDR1 reads DFQATT; CDR2 reads SNEGSKA (reference sequence). The ends lost 6 bases at V and 2 bases at J; junction bases unmatched: 7. The CDR3 loop is CSAAVAGLTDTQYF. The CDR3 nucleotides are TGCAGTGCCGCCGTAGCGGGACTCACAGATACGCAGTATTTT.

This clonotype appeared many times. The J gene is TRBJ2-3, the V gene TRBV29-1; D remains unclear. The CDR3 loop spans 11 amino acids. Trimming stripped 7 bases from V and 2 bases from J, with 7 bases between. Germline V gene sequence: CDR1 SQVTM, CDR2 ANQGSEA. CDR3 loop: CSGGPTDTQYF. DNA of the CDR3: TGCAGCGGTGGCCCCACAGATACGCAGTATTTT.

This clonotype was counted between two and nine times. The V gene is TRBV7-2, the J gene TRBJ1-4; possibly TRBD1 for D (6 bases). V was cut by 5 bases and J by 5 bases, with 15 bases left in between. Germline CDR1 is SGHTA and CDR2 is FQGNSA. There are 15 residues in the CDR3. DNA for the CDR3: TGTGCCAGCAGCCCCCAGACAGGAGGGAATGAAAAACTGTTTTTT. It translates to CASSPQTGGNEKLFF.

Only a few counts were recorded for this clonotype. The V gene is TRBV6-2 or TRBV6-3, the J gene TRBJ1-3; possible D gene TRBD1, 5 bases. The CDR3 has 16 amino acids. Trimming removed 6 bases from V and 1 base from J, with 16 bases in between. CDR1 and CDR2 from the germline V gene are MNHEY and SVGEGT. The CDR3 region is CASSLGPLVSGNTIYF. The CDR3 nucleotides are TGTGCCAGCAGCTTGGGGCCCCTCGTTTCTGGAAACACCATATATTTT.